The rows below give T cell receptor beta chains drawn from one sample of a study of blood T cell repertoires in COVID-19. TCRdb keeps only in-frame clones here, not all; method: immunoSEQ multiplex PCR. Of about 95,000 clones in the sample, roughly 80% were seen once. Sequenced material: peripheral blood. These TCRs come from a human donor in a cohort sampled during active COVID-19. The CDR3 runs from the conserved cysteine through the conserved F or W. The D gene is left open where the match is weak. The size entry is marked missing in some rows and otherwise reads once, few, many or a size class.

size	D	V	J	CDR3
-	-	TRBV13	TRBJ1-5	CASSFTGDSNQPQHF
-	TRBD1	TRBV18	TRBJ1-6	CASSQTGDNSPLHF
few	-	TRBV10-3	TRBJ1-1	CAISEGGTPTPEAFF
few	TRBD2	TRBV2	TRBJ2-3	CASTKLAGGTDTQYF
-	-	TRBV5-6	TRBJ1-2	CASSIDRLHGYTF
-	-	TRBV19	TRBJ2-5	CASSIDRQETQYF
-	TRBD1	TRBV28	TRBJ1-5	CASSRPGTGRYGSNQPQHF
-	TRBD2	TRBV3-1/TRBV3-2	TRBJ2-7	CASSWAGGSGEEQYF
-	-	TRBV19	TRBJ2-7	CASSHRDKTYEQYF
-	-	TRBV6-2/TRBV6-3	TRBJ1-6	CASSYTKEVVPKGNSPLHF
-	TRBD1	TRBV6-4	TRBJ1-1	CASRGSRGLNTEAFF
-	TRBD1	TRBV10-1	TRBJ2-3	CASRQGTADTQYF
once	-	TRBV7-9	TRBJ1-1	CASSRSQGSHAEAFF
-	TRBD2	TRBV25-1	TRBJ2-7	CASSEASGRGTYEQYF
few	TRBD1	TRBV6-1	TRBJ1-2	CASREGQGALANGYTF
-	TRBD1	TRBV5-1	TRBJ2-1	CASSLWTTGNNEQFF
-	-	TRBV15	TRBJ2-1	CATSRGGLALAYNEQFF
once	-	TRBV2	TRBJ2-7	CASSALLGRNHEQYF
-	-	TRBV27	TRBJ1-1	CASSSTANTEAFF
few	TRBD2	TRBV20-1	TRBJ2-1	CSASMGGVYNEQFF
-	TRBD1	TRBV4-1	TRBJ2-5	CASSQVWGTGAIQETQYF
-	-	TRBV7-9	TRBJ2-3	CASSLDLYTDTQYF
-	TRBD1	TRBV3-1/TRBV3-2	TRBJ1-5	CASSRGQGDQPQHF
-	TRBD1	TRBV28	TRBJ1-6	CASRSGFRGNSPLHF
-	-	TRBV19	TRBJ2-3	CASSKSGGHTDTQYF
few	TRBD1	TRBV3-1/TRBV3-2	TRBJ1-2	CASSPGQGGGYTF
few	-	TRBV19	TRBJ1-5	CASSDSRNQPQHF
-	-	TRBV7-3	TRBJ2-1	CASSSQLQGGEQFF
-	-	TRBV19	TRBJ1-6	CASSDGTRVGSPLHF
-	-	TRBV12-3/TRBV12-4	TRBJ2-7	CASSQIRFYEQYF
once	-	TRBV14	TRBJ2-2	CASSRPANTGELFF
-	TRBD1	TRBV2	TRBJ2-5	CASKGGQGYSGGQETQYF
-	-	TRBV6-4	TRBJ1-6	CASSETSGNSPLHF
-	TRBD1	TRBV11-2	TRBJ2-1	CASSLGLSGGYEQFF
-	-	TRBV29-1	TRBJ2-1	CSVEPPTGINEQFF
-	-	TRBV7-7	TRBJ2-1	CASTPGPRNEQFF
-	-	TRBV29-1	TRBJ1-1	CSVVRYTEAFF
-	TRBD1	TRBV6-5	TRBJ1-1	CASSRNRGGTEAFF
-	-	TRBV6-2/TRBV6-3	TRBJ2-7	CASNPIQGYEQYF
-	-	TRBV4-3	TRBJ1-4	CASNHGRGEKLFF
-	-	TRBV4-3	TRBJ1-6	CASSQDTGHYNSPLHF